The 11 T cell receptor beta chains below come from one sample, sequenced in a study of blood T cell repertoires in COVID-19. The data were produced by immunoSEQ multiplex PCR, yet TCRdb's version contains in-frame clones alone and is incomplete. This sample yields just under 250,000 clones, of which 80% to 90% are seen a single time; around 4% belongs to the top ten. Sequenced sample: PBMCs or T cells enriched from blood (not recorded which). Receptors originate from a woman in her twenties or thirties who had recovered from COVID-19.

V and J are TRBV10-3 and TRBJ2-1, with D hard to call. V shed 0 bases and J shed 1 base, with 10 bases lying between them. The V gene's germline CDR1 is ENHRY and CDR2 SYGVKD. This CDR3 contains 16 residues. The CDR3 spells CAISESVAQSYNEQFF. Written as DNA, the CDR3 is TGTGCCATCAGTGAGTCGGTAGCCCAGTCCTACAATGAGCAGTTCTTC.

The DNA of the CDR3 is TGTGCCAGCAGCACTTTGTCTTCTGGCTACACCTTC. This encodes CASSTLSSGYTF. The chain carries TRBV7-2 and TRBJ1-2, with unresolved D. The CDR3 is made up of 12 amino acids. The V end was cut by 5 bases, the J end by 7 bases, with 11 bases between. CDR1 is SGHTA and CDR2 is FQGNSA in the germline V gene.

The chain uses TRBV5-1 and TRBJ1-2; TRBD1 matches at 9 bases. The CDR3 loop spans 13 amino acids. J gave up 6 bases and V 7 bases, and 7 bases lay outside the gene matches. Per germline, CDR1 SGHRS and CDR2 YFSETQ. CDR3 region: CASGWTGADGYTF. Written as DNA, the CDR3 is TGCGCCAGCGGTTGGACAGGGGCAGATGGCTACACCTTC.

CDR3 region: CASSIRQGDSPLHF. CDR3 bases: TGTGCCAGTAGTATTCGACAGGGGGATTCACCCCTCCACTTT. The chain employs TRBV19 and TRBJ1-6, with 9 bases aligning to TRBD1. Looked up from germline, CDR1 is LNHDA and CDR2 is SQIVND (reference sequence). The CDR3 length is 14 residues. V was clipped by 3 bases and J by 8 bases; unmatched bases: 2.

This clone has more than one count but fewer than ten. This sequence joins TRBV3-1 (or the pseudogene TRBV3-2) and TRBJ2-7; tentatively, D is TRBD1 (6 bases). V shed 1 base and J shed 7 bases, with 11 bases lying between them. The germline gives CDR1 LGHDT, CDR2 YNNKEL (reference sequence). This CDR3 contains 13 residues. Written as DNA, the CDR3 is TGTGCCAGCAGCCAAGGAGGGGGTTGGGAGCAGTACTTC. It specifies CASSQGGGWEQYF.

The rearrangement links TRBV20-1 to TRBJ1-2, with D possibly being TRBD1 (5 bases). V lost 3 bases, J lost 4 bases, and 9 bases lay in between. CDR3 length: 12 amino acids. The germline gives CDR1 DFQATT, CDR2 SNEGSKA (reference sequence). CDR3 coding DNA: TGCAGTGCTAGTGGCAGGGCCTATGGCTACACCTTC. The encoded protein is CSASGRAYGYTF.

The chain recombines TRBV24-1 with TRBJ1-2; D gene ambiguous. V lost 4 bases to trimming and J lost 2 bases, with 13 bases between them. This CDR3 region has 15 residues. Germline lookup yields CDR1 KGHDR and CDR2 SFDVKD. The CDR3 here is CATSDTNVRNYGYTF. The CDR3 region has the DNA TGTGCCACCAGTGACACCAACGTTCGGAACTATGGCTACACCTTC.

This chain links TRBV6-5 with TRBJ1-1; D is ambiguous. Germline-derived CDR1 and CDR2 are MNHEY and SVGAGI. CDR3 size: 13 residues. V was pared by 4 bases and J by 11 bases, with 17 bases between. The CDR3 sequence is CASSSSRDRVAFF. For the CDR3, the DNA is TGTGCCAGCAGTTCCTCTCGGGATAGGGTTGCTTTCTTT.

The rearrangement joins TRBV6-5 to TRBJ1-6; weak D call: TRBD1 (5 bases). Germline V gene sequence: CDR1 MNHEY, CDR2 SVGAGI. There are 14 residues in the CDR3. Trimming shortened V by 7 bases and J by 9 bases, and 16 bases separated the two germline ends. CDR3 sequence (DNA): TGTGCCAGCACATTGGGGCGCGGGGCTTCACCCCTCCACTTT. As protein: CASTLGRGASPLHF.

The gene calls are TRBV9 and TRBJ2-1, with D possibly matching TRBD2 (6 bases). CDR3 length: 15 residues. Per germline, CDR1 SGDLS and CDR2 YYNGEE. Trimming removed 3 bases at V and 0 bases at J, with 10 bases between. CDR3 loop: CASSAGLGSYNEQFF. The CDR3 coding sequence is TGTGCCAGCAGCGCGGGACTCGGCTCCTACAATGAGCAGTTCTTC.

This clone has just one count. The genes are TRBV2 and TRBJ1-1; tentatively, D is TRBD1 (5 bases). Trimming shortened V by 3 bases and J by 1 base, and 9 bases separated the two germline ends. Germline CDR1 SNHLY, CDR2 FYNNEI. The CDR3 contains 14 residues. CDR3 nucleotide sequence: TGTGCCAGCAGTGATCGCGGGGGGAACACTGAAGCTTTCTTT. Protein: CASSDRGGNTEAFF.